The entry below describes one TCR beta chain. The antigen it binds to is not known. Base qualities are missing; no much larger clone stands one base away. A MiSeq instrument was used for deep resolution sequencing, which targeted depths ranging from 1 in 1 million up to 1 in 200,000 T cells, with coverage averaging 10x for each clonotype. TCR beta libraries were generated with the immunoSEQ hsTCRB Kit. Processing in the source paper ran as follows. The data were analyzed with ImmunoSEQ Analyzer and ImmunoSEQ Data Assistant, and V, D and J gene assignments followed IMGT definitions. Clonality, with values ranging from 0 to 1, was calculated as one minus the normalized Shannon entropy of productive rearrangement frequencies. Only overrepresented clonotypes making up at least 0.05% of each patient's repertoire were included in the public clonotype analysis. Some twelve repertoires from age-matched healthy donors, obtained from immuneACCESS, served as clonality controls. Imported from immuneACCESS, the table was reduced by TCRdb to in-frame sequences with V and J called. These copies leave out some clones; in studies compared against another copy, an unresolved V gene accounts for under half, and the cause of the remainder is not known. V and J calls and clone size are copied from that table; D and trimming were computed from the DNA. Here the sample has tens of thousands of clones; about 86% occur a single time. The top ten clonotypes cover under 6.5% of the sample.

The source of the sample is a study of cytotoxic CD8 clonotypes in ibrutinib-treated CLL (dated by TCRdb to the early 2020s). For context, the study as a whole: In this cohort, 15 patients were treatment-naive and roughly ten were relapsed/refractory, while around 18 had unmutated IGHV. Partial responses were observed in some 24 patients and complete responses in 2; after a median follow-up of about 69 months, remission was maintained in approximately 14 patients and progression was observed in roughly 12. The response samples were drawn at a median of approximately 12 months into treatment, with a range of roughly 6 to 36 months. On average, each sample had hundreds of thousands of productive templates and around 100,000 productive rearrangements. Longitudinal samples were available for about 30% of the 86 trial participants. Cryopreserved peripheral blood mononuclear cells were collected at three points: before therapy, at response, and at either sustained remission or disease progression.

For TCR beta library preparation, about 2.1 micrograms of genomic DNA were extracted from the cryopreserved PBMCs. High-throughput TCR beta sequencing was performed on longitudinal blood samples from CLL patients receiving ibrutinib monotherapy. The patients were enrolled in a single-center, open-label phase 2 trial of ibrutinib monotherapy. Overall results and qualifications from the work: Clonality rose at ibrutinib response, remained stable during sustained remission, and dropped back toward baseline at progression. Public clonotypes were found to be uncommon and were observed to contract or remain stable during treatment; the increase in clonality was shown to reflect expansion of private clonotypes at ibrutinib response. Sustained-remission and progressing patients did not have matched sampling times, and lymph node repertoires were not examined. At baseline, clonality was higher than in age-matched healthy donors and showed a strong correlation with circulating CD8+ T-cell counts.

Including the terminal cysteine and phenylalanine, the CDR3 comprises 15 residues. The only DNA kept is the CDR3, 45 bases in frame from the first base. Trimming takes 1 base from V and 5 bases from J, and the germline ends sit 12 bases apart. CDR1 and CDR2 are read off the germline V gene (reference sequence) as SGHNT and YYREEE. This clonotype was sampled from a human donor with chronic lymphocytic leukemia. The sample consisted of PBMCs, taken before ibrutinib treatment. The sequence is built from TRBV5-4 and TRBJ1-4; 5 matching bases give a weak D call of TRBD1. The CDR3 here reads CASSLSPGVNEKLFF. In nucleotides, the sequence is TGTGCCAGCAGCTTGTCACCGGGGGTCAATGAAAAACTGTTTTTT.